This T cell receptor beta chain comes out of a study of identical twins. Study findings and constraints: Sharing of beta out-of-frame sequences by twins showed a weaker excess. Low generation-probability sequences were in excess among twin-shared out-of-frame alpha sequences.

This clonotype was picked up many times. Its antigen is not identified. The ends were cut back, 3 bases at V and 2 bases at J, with 9 bases in the middle. The CDR3 spans 14 residues. Germline V gene lookup returns CDR1 SGHRS and CDR2 YFSETQ. A universal primer site was created by template switching, with the cDNA bearing unique molecular identifiers. TCRdb re-called the 5' RACE reads through MiXCR, storing one row per CDR3 protein. The sample includes under 300,000 distinct CDR3 sequences, approximately 11% of them seen just once. The same data also contributed to another study, on yellow fever vaccine responses in identical twins.

The gene calls are TRBV5-1 and TRBJ2-1; TRBD2 might be the D (6 bases). The sequence was obtained from a woman aged 18-30 years in good health. Sequences were obtained from memory (CD45RO+) T cells sorted from blood. DNA for the CDR3: TGCGCCAGCAGCTCGGGGGAAACCTACAATGAGCAGTTCTTC. This gives the protein CASSSGETYNEQFF. Supplemented by reference TRBV5-1 and TRBJ2-1, the full variable domain reads KAGVTQTPRYLIKTRGQQVTLSCSPISGHRSVSWYQQTPGQGLQFLFEYFSETQRNKGNFPGRFSGRQFSNSRSEMNVSTLELGDSALYLCASSSGETYNEQFFGPGTRLTVL.